This T cell receptor beta chain was captured by sequencing in a study of shared clonotypes between healthy human individuals. This clone has ten or more counts. When replicate PCRs were run on sorted subsets, they used around 0.2 ug DNA, some 30,000 T cell genomes. TCRdb's table, derived via immunoSEQ multiplex PCR, lists solely in-frame clones and lacks some. The profile shows roughly 680,000 clones, over 60% of them singletons. The CDR3 is 19 amino acids. Material: memory CD4+ T cells sorted from blood. Subset noted: CD45RA-negative fraction. The chain recombines TRBV21-1 with TRBJ2-1; the table assigns TRBD2, which was not confirmed against the DNA. TRBV21-1 is labeled a pseudogene. This clonotype was obtained from a woman in her 30s in good health. The CDR3 is CASSKMASGCPGRDNEQFF. For the CDR3, the DNA is TGTGCCAGCAGCAAAATGGCTAGCGGGTGCCCGGGGAGGGACAATGAGCAGTTCTTC.